Listed below are T cell receptor beta chains from one sample, sequenced in a study of Graves' ophthalmopathy and Graves' hyperthyroidism. MiXCR, applied by TCRdb to the multiplex PCR reads, yields one record per CDR3 protein. The repertoire holds 500,000 to 700,000 distinct CDR3 sequences, with approximately 35% as singletons. The source material was peripheral blood or thyroid tissue (not recorded which). The receptors stem from an adult man with Graves' hyperthyroidism. Both conserved end residues are part of each CDR3. A D gene is named only where the DNA matches it firmly. Clone size is stated in some rows and not others, as once, few, many or a class when expanded.

D: -; V: TRBV5-6; size: many; J: TRBJ2-5; CDR3: CASSLVRLDGLETQYF; DNA: TGTGCCAGCAGCTTGGTACGTCTAGATGGTTTGGAGACCCAGTACTTC
D: -; V: TRBV7-2; size: many; J: TRBJ2-7; CDR3: CASSLGAVYEQYF; DNA: TGTGCCAGCAGCTTAGGGGCTGTCTACGAGCAGTACTTC
D: -; V: TRBV7-3; size: -; J: TRBJ2-2; CDR3: CASSLAADLTGELFF; DNA: TGTGCCAGCAGCTTGGCGGCGGATCTCACCGGGGAGCTGTTTTTT
D: -; V: TRBV10-3; size: many; J: TRBJ2-7; CDR3: CAISELAGNYEQYF; DNA: TGTGCCATCAGTGAATTGGCGGGAAATTACGAGCAGTACTTC
D: -; V: TRBV9; size: few; J: TRBJ1-5; CDR3: CASSVLRTPRQENSNQPQHF; DNA: TGTGCCAGCAGCGTACTCCGAACACCGAGGCAGGAAAATAGCAATCAGCCCCAGCATTTT
D: -; V: TRBV5-1; size: many; J: TRBJ1-2; CDR3: CASSPTDPYGYTF; DNA: TGCGCCAGCAGCCCAACTGATCCCTATGGCTACACCTTC
D: -; V: TRBV6-1; size: once; J: TRBJ1-1; CDR3: CASGQGLEAFF; DNA: TGCGCCAGCGGGCAGGGTCTTGAAGCTTTCTTT
D: -; V: TRBV19; size: -; J: TRBJ2-7; CDR3: CASSITGQNEQYF; DNA: TGTGCCAGTAGTATAACAGGGCAGAACGAGCAGTACTTC
D: -; V: TRBV2; size: -; J: TRBJ2-3; CDR3: CASSEGVRRDTQYF; DNA: TGTGCCAGCAGTGAAGGCGTCCGGAGGGATACGCAGTATTTT
D: -; V: TRBV7-9; size: many; J: TRBJ1-1; CDR3: CASSYSDRGEAFF; DNA: TGTGCCAGCAGCTACAGCGATCGGGGGGAAGCTTTCTTT
D: -; V: TRBV29-1; size: -; J: TRBJ2-7; CDR3: CSVEDPRGLSYEQYF; DNA: TGCAGCGTTGAAGATCCCCGGGGGTTATCCTACGAGCAGTACTTC
D: -; V: TRBV25-1; size: many; J: TRBJ2-2; CDR3: CASSEGGWTGELFF; DNA: TGTGCCAGCAGTGAAGGGGGTTGGACCGGGGAGCTGTTTTTT
D: -; V: TRBV6-1; size: -; J: TRBJ1-3; CDR3: CASPERSGNTIYF; DNA: TGTGCCAGCCCTGAACGCTCTGGAAACACCATATATTTT
D: TRBD1; V: TRBV2; size: many; J: TRBJ1-2; CDR3: CASSLDRGRGPLVSGYTF; DNA: TGTGCCAGCAGTTTGGACAGGGGACGAGGACCCCTAGTGTCTGGCTACACCTTC
D: -; V: TRBV7-2; size: many; J: TRBJ1-1; CDR3: CASRRGGYTEAFF; DNA: TGTGCCAGTCGACGCGGCGGGTACACTGAAGCTTTCTTT
D: -; V: TRBV24-1; size: -; J: TRBJ2-2; CDR3: CATSDFGTRAGELFF; DNA: TGTGCCACCAGTGATTTCGGGACGAGGGCTGGGGAGCTGTTTTTT
D: -; V: TRBV4-1; size: few; J: TRBJ1-3; CDR3: CASTPGPYSGNTIYF; DNA: TGCGCCAGCACGCCAGGGCCCTACTCTGGAAACACCATATATTTT
D: TRBD1; V: TRBV29-1; size: many; J: TRBJ1-3; CDR3: CSVPTGIGNTIYF; DNA: TGCAGCGTTCCGACAGGGATTGGAAACACCATATATTTT
D: TRBD2; V: TRBV20-1; size: once; J: TRBJ2-7; CDR3: CSASGLARDEQYF; DNA: TGCAGTGCTAGTGGACTAGCGAGGGATGAGCAGTACTTC
D: -; V: TRBV10-2; size: many; J: TRBJ1-5; CDR3: CASSELGGGGNQPQHF; DNA: TGCGCCAGCAGTGAACTGGGGGGGGGTGGCAATCAGCCCCAGCATTTT
D: TRBD1; V: TRBV7-8; size: many; J: TRBJ2-7; CDR3: CASSLALTGTHEQYF; DNA: TGTGCCAGCAGCTTAGCACTGACAGGGACCCACGAGCAGTACTTC
D: -; V: TRBV7-3; size: -; J: TRBJ1-1; CDR3: CASSLFTGQNTEAFF; DNA: TGTGCCAGCAGTTTATTTACAGGGCAGAACACTGAAGCTTTCTTT
D: TRBD1; V: TRBV7-9; size: many; J: TRBJ1-2; CDR3: CASSPSRQTGPVYGYTF; DNA: TGTGCCAGCAGCCCATCCCGTCAGACAGGGCCTGTCTATGGCTACACCTTC
D: -; V: TRBV5-1; size: few; J: TRBJ2-2; CDR3: CASSPGRDTGELFF; DNA: TGCGCCAGCAGCCCCGGACGGGACACCGGGGAGCTGTTTTTT
D: -; V: TRBV20-1; size: -; J: TRBJ2-2; CDR3: CSARDYRGNGELLF; DNA: TGCAGTGCTAGAGATTATCGGGGAAACGGGGAGCTGCTTTTT
D: TRBD2; V: TRBV20-1; size: -; J: TRBJ2-1; CDR3: CSATTTSGRKDEQFF; DNA: TGCAGTGCTACGACTACTAGCGGGAGAAAGGATGAGCAGTTCTTC
D: -; V: TRBV2; size: -; J: TRBJ2-6; CDR3: CASSELGGTEAF; DNA: TGTGCCAGCAGTGAACTGGGCGGCACTGAAGCTTTC
D: TRBD2; V: TRBV2; size: -; J: TRBJ2-7; CDR3: CASSPPVAGDMDDTQYF; DNA: TGTGCCAGCAGCCCCCCCGTAGCGGGAGATATGGACGATACGCAGTACTTC
D: -; V: TRBV2; size: -; J: TRBJ1-1; CDR3: CASNGSIDPNTEAFF; DNA: TGTGCCAGCAACGGGTCCATTGACCCAAACACTGAAGCTTTCTTT
D: -; V: TRBV20-1; size: many; J: TRBJ1-5; CDR3: CSARDRQGVNQPQHF; DNA: TGCAGTGCTAGAGATAGGCAGGGCGTCAATCAGCCCCAGCATTTT
D: -; V: TRBV28; size: many; J: TRBJ2-6; CDR3: CASSSGLSGANVLTF; DNA: TGTGCCAGCAGCTCGGGCCTCTCTGGGGCCAACGTCCTGACTTTC
D: TRBD1; V: TRBV6-5; size: few; J: TRBJ1-1; CDR3: CASSFTRQGTASNTEAFF; DNA: TGTGCCAGCAGTTTTACGAGACAGGGGACCGCCTCGAACACTGAAGCTTTCTTT
D: -; V: TRBV14; size: many; J: TRBJ1-2; CDR3: CASSQNTGLPGRSGYTF; DNA: TGTGCCAGCAGCCAAAACACAGGGTTGCCGGGACGATCTGGCTACACCTTC
D: TRBD1; V: TRBV28; size: -; J: TRBJ1-3; CDR3: CAGRPQGDGNTIYF; DNA: TGTGCCGGCAGGCCCCAGGGGGATGGAAACACCATATATTTT
D: -; V: TRBV18; size: -; J: TRBJ2-7; CDR3: CASSPLGGDEQYF; DNA: TGTGCCAGCTCACCACTAGGGGGGGACGAGCAGTACTTC
D: TRBD1; V: TRBV5-6; size: -; J: TRBJ1-2; CDR3: CASSFLGTGMRNTDYGYTF; DNA: TGTGCCAGCAGCTTTTTGGGGACAGGGATGAGGAACACTGACTATGGCTACACCTTC
D: -; V: TRBV2; size: -; J: TRBJ2-5; CDR3: CASSRDQGDQETQYF; DNA: TGTGCCAGCAGTCGGGACCAGGGCGACCAAGAGACCCAGTACTTC
D: -; V: TRBV6-5; size: many; J: TRBJ1-2; CDR3: CASSSDSVYGYTF; DNA: TGTGCCAGCAGTTCGGACAGTGTCTATGGCTACACCTTC
D: -; V: TRBV15; size: once; J: TRBJ2-7; CDR3: CATSRGQGSYEQYF; DNA: TGTGCCACCAGCAGAGGCCAGGGCTCCTACGAGCAGTACTTC
D: -; V: TRBV29-1; size: -; J: TRBJ2-3; CDR3: CSLNLMTGNTDTQYF; DNA: TGCAGCCTCAACCTAATGACAGGAAACACCGATACGCAGTATTTT
D: -; V: TRBV7-9; size: -; J: TRBJ1-4; CDR3: CASSLLAGGQNEKLFF; DNA: TGTGCCAGCAGCTTATTAGCGGGAGGGCAGAATGAAAAACTGTTTTTT
D: TRBD1; V: TRBV7-2; size: -; J: TRBJ1-5; CDR3: CASSLSPGQRNQPQHF; DNA: TGTGCCAGCAGCTTATCGCCGGGACAGCGGAATCAGCCCCAGCATTTT
D: TRBD1; V: TRBV20-1; size: few; J: TRBJ2-2; CDR3: CSASRQGADTGELFF; DNA: TGCAGTGCTAGCCGACAGGGGGCGGACACCGGGGAGCTGTTTTTT
D: -; V: TRBV6-5; size: many; J: TRBJ1-2; CDR3: CASRGQGRYTF; DNA: TGTGCCAGCAGAGGGCAAGGGAGGTACACCTTC
D: -; V: TRBV6-5; size: -; J: TRBJ2-3; CDR3: CASSLRGTTDTQYF; DNA: TGTGCCAGCTCTCTTCGGGGTACCACAGATACGCAGTATTTT